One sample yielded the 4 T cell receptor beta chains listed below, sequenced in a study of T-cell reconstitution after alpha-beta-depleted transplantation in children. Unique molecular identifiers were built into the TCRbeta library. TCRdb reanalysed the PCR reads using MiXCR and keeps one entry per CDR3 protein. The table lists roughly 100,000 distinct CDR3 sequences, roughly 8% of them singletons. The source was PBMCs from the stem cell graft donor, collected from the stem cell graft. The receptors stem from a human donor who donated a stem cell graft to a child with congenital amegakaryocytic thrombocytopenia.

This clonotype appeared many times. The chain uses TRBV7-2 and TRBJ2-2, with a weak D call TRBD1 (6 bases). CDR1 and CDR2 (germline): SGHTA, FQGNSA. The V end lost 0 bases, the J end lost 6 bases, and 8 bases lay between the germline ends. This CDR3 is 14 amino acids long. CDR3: CASSLAGAPGELFF. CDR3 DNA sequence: TGTGCCAGCAGCTTAGCGGGGGCGCCCGGGGAGCTGTTTTTT.

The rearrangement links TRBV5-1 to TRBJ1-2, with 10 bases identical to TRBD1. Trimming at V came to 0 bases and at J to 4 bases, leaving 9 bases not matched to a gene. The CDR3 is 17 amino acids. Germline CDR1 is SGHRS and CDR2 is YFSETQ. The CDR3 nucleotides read TGCGCCAGCAGCTTGGATGACAGGGGGCTTCTTAGCTATGGCTACACCTTC. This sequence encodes CASSLDDRGLLSYGYTF.

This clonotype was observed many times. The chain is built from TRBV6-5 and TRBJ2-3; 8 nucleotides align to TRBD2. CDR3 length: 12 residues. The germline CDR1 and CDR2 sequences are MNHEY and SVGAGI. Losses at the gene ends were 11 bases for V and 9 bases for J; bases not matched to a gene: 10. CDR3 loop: CAAGRGDGTQYF. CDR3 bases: TGTGCCGCCGGGCGGGGGGACGGAACGCAGTATTTT.

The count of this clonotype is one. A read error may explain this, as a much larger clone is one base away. The DNA for the CDR3 is TGCGTCAGCAGCTTTAGACAGGGGGCAGGGAACACTGAAGCTTTCTTT. Translating gives CVSSFRQGAGNTEAFF. The chain has TRBV5-1 and TRBJ1-1; TRBD1 agrees at 10 bases. CDR1 SGHRS and CDR2 YFSETQ come from the germline V gene. This CDR3 spans 16 amino acids.